Included here is one T cell receptor beta chain sequence, with context. What it recognizes is unknown. Each donor was healthy, and each was a bone marrow donor. This entry is derived from a study of cytomegalovirus exposure and HLA in healthy donors. Study-level results: TCR beta chain V- and J-gene trimming was linked, in a later analysis, to a missense variant in DCLRE1C.

Per germline, CDR1 SEHNR and CDR2 FQNEAQ (reference sequence). This CDR3 region has 15 residues. After removal of 6 bases from V and 7 bases from J, the junction contained 10 bases not matched to a gene. A multiplex PCR was run with 60 Vbeta primers and 13 Jbeta primers. Generated by immunoSEQ multiplex PCR, the TCRdb table keeps only in-frame clones and is missing some. The table includes roughly 190,000 clones, 70% to 75% detected once. The specimen was PBMCs. This rearrangement joins TRBV7-9 to TRBJ2-5; 11 bases agree with TRBD2. The source of this sequence is a man younger than 40 in good health and CMV-seropositive. The CDR3 DNA is TGTGCCAGCAGGGGGACTAGCGGTCCCCTTGGGACCCAGTACTTC. The encoded protein is CASRGTSGPLGTQYF.